This T cell receptor beta chain came from a study of blood T cell repertoires in COVID-19. Study details: Collection of acute and convalescent COVID-19 samples took place in the United States, Italy and Spain. T cells, B-cell-depleted T cells, or PBMCs supplied cDNA or gDNA.

Profiled with immunoSEQ multiplex PCR; TCRdb holds only in-frame clones, not every one. The sample carries around 160,000 clones, approximately 91% recorded once. Germline V lookup: CDR1 MNHEY, CDR2 SVGAGI. There are 15 residues in the CDR3. V dropped 5 bases and J dropped 7; count of bases not matched to a gene: 10. The rearrangement uses TRBV6-5 and TRBJ2-2, with 7 nucleotides matching TRBD1. The sample taken for sequencing was peripheral blood. This clonotype was sampled from a human donor in a cohort sampled during active COVID-19. CDR3 nucleotide sequence: TGTGCCAGCAGTAAACAGACAGGGTTCAACGGGGAGCTGTTTTTT. This codes for CASSKQTGFNGELFF.